The clone carrying this T cell receptor (beta chain) was counted a few times. Its antigen is not identified. This sample stems from a study of metastatic and nonmetastatic thyroid tumors. Study-wide context: Comparison of repertoires was carried out across blood and tumor or nodule tissue from malignant and benign thyroid patients. Overall study findings and caveats: Reportedly, malignant thyroid tumors had significantly higher TCR beta diversity than benign nodules, in blood and tumor.

The germline V gene has CDR1 LNHDA and CDR2 SQIVND (reference sequence). The CDR3 is made up of 13 amino acids. The V end was cut by 5 bases, the J end by 7 bases, with 14 bases between. Per the original methods: Clinicopathological groups differed in CDR3, with these differences serving to build a distant-metastasis classifier for papillary thyroid cancer. TCRdb re-called clones via MiXCR from the PCR reads. In this record, the V and J calls reflect TCRdb's handling and not the investigators' own analysis. The sample has about 28,000 clones, roughly 16% seen once; the top ten hold 4% to 5%. Patients underwent thyroid surgery, and none had received any treatment before it.

This chain connects TRBV19 to TRBJ2-5; D is possibly TRBD1 (6 bases). The receptor's source is a female donor with papillary thyroid cancer or a benign thyroid nodule (not recorded which). Some clones in this sample may be carry-over from other donors' samples. Sequencing was carried out using blood. CDR3 amino acids: CASSQDSLGTQYF. The CDR3 bases are TGTGCCAGTAGTCAGGACAGCCTCGGGACCCAGTACTTC.